The text below deals with one T cell receptor (beta chain). The data derive from a study of CD8 T cells in Susac syndrome. The CDR3 loop spans 16 amino acids. V was cut by 1 base and J by 0 bases, with 10 bases left in between. Germline V gene lookup returns CDR1 LGHNA and CDR2 YSLEER. RNA, at about 0.5 to 1 ug, was reverse transcribed with random hexamers. Multiplex PCR with immunoSEQ amplified the TCR beta CDR3 across 54 Vbeta and 13 Jbeta. TCRdb itself ran the immunoSEQ multiplex PCR reads through MiXCR, one entry per CDR3 protein. The top ten clones hold 0.27% of a sample with more than 130,000 distinct CDR3 sequences, about 94% of them seen once. The study sequenced TCR beta in blood CD8+ and CD4+ T cells. The control group consisted of healthy donors matched for age and sex. While CD8+ and CD4+ T cells were isolated negatively, TEMRA cells were enriched by FACS.

The chain joins TRBV4-3 to TRBJ2-1; the D is unclear. The material sequenced was CD8+ T cells from PBMCs. The sequence came from a human donor in good health. The CDR3 region is CASSQARFSSYNEQFF. Written as DNA, the CDR3 is TGCGCCAGCAGCCAAGCTCGGTTCAGCTCCTACAATGAGCAGTTCTTC.